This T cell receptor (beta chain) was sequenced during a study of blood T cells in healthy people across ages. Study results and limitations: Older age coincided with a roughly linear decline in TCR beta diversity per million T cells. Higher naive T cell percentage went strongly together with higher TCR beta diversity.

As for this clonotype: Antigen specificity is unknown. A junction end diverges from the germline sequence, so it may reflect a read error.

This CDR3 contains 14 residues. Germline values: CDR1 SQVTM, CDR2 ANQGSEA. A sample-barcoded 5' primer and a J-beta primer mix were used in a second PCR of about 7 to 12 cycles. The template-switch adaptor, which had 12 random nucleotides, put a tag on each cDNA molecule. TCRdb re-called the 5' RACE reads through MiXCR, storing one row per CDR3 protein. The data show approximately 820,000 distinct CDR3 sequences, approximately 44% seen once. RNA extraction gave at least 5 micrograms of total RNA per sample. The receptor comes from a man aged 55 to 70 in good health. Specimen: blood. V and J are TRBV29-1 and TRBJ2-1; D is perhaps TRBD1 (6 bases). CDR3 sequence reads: CSVEWDTSYTEQFF. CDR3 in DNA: TGCAGCGTTGAGTGGGACACGTCCTACACTGAGCAGTTCTTC.